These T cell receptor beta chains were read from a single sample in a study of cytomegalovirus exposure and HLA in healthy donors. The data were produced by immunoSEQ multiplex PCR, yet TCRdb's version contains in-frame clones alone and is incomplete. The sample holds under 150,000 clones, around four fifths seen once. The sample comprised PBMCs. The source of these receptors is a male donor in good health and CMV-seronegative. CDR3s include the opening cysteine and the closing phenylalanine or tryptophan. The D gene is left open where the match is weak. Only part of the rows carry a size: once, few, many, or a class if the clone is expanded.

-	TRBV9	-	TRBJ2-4	CASSVEGSGNIQYF	TGTGCCAGCAGCGTAGAAGGGAGTGGAAACATTCAGTACTTC
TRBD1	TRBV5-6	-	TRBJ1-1	CASSPIDRGWTEAFF	TGTGCCAGCAGCCCGATAGACAGGGGGTGGACTGAAGCTTTCTTT
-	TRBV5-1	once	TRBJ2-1	CASSLAYNEQFF	TGCGCCAGCAGCTTGGCGTACAATGAGCAGTTCTTC
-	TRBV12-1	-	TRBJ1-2	CTSSCTGGGNYGYTF	TGTACCAGCAGCTGTACAGGGGGCGGTAACTATGGCTACACCTTC
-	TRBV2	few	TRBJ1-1	CASQQGMNTEAFF	TGTGCCAGCCAACAGGGCATGAACACTGAAGCTTTCTTT
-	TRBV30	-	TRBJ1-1	CAWSVGGMGTEAFF	TGTGCCTGGAGTGTTGGAGGAATGGGCACTGAAGCTTTCTTT
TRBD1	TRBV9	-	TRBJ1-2	CASSPTGQGSSGYTF	TGTGCCAGCAGCCCGACGGGACAGGGAAGTTCTGGCTACACCTTC
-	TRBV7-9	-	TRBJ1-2	CASRGGGGGDSYTF	TGTGCCAGCAGAGGGGGGGGTGGGGGCGATAGCTACACCTTC
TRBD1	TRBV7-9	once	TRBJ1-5	CSSSLGGGDSNQPQHF	TGTTCCAGCAGCTTAGGGGGCGGGGATAGCAATCAGCCCCAGCATTTT
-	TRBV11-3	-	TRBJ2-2	CASSQGSGELFF	TGTGCCAGCAGCCAGGGATCAGGGGAGCTGTTTTTT
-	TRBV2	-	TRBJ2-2	CASTPRVPRDGELFF	TGTGCCAGCACCCCACGTGTCCCCAGGGACGGGGAGCTGTTTTTT
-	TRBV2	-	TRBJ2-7	CASGRDNSRF	TGTGCCAGCGGCCGGGACAACAGTAGGTTC
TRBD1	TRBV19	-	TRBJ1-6	CASSIRGSSYNSPLHF	TGTGCCAGTAGTATCAGGGGGAGCTCCTATAATTCACCCCTCCACTTT
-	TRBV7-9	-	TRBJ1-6	CASSQMLHGGALHF	TGTGCCAGCAGTCAAATGTTGCACGGGGGAGCCCTCCACTTT
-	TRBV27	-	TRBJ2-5	CVSSSNGQETQYF	TGTGTCAGCAGTTCGAACGGTCAAGAGACCCAGTACTTC
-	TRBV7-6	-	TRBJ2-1	CASSLEGQTRYHEQFF	TGTGCCAGCAGCTTAGAAGGGCAGACTAGGTACCATGAGCAGTTCTTC
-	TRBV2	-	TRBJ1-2	CASSDRGYYGYTF	TGTGCCAGCAGTGACAGGGGCTACTATGGCTACACCTTC
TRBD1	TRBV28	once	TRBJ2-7	CASSWDSTYEQYF	TGTGCCAGCAGCTGGGACAGTACCTACGAGCAGTACTTC
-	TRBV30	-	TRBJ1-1	CAWSPPGYFTTEAFF	TGTGCCTGGAGTCCCCCGGGATACTTTACCACTGAAGCTTTCTTT
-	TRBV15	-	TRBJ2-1	CATSRVGTGLYNEQFF	TGTGCCACCAGCAGAGTAGGCACAGGGCTCTACAATGAGCAGTTCTTC
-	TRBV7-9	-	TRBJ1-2	CASSLAGGSRVGGYTF	TGTGCCAGCAGCTTAGCGGGGGGGTCCCGGGTCGGCGGCTACACCTTC
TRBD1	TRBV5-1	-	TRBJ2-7	CASSEPGQTTYEQYF	TGCGCCAGCAGCGAGCCGGGACAGACTACCTACGAGCAGTACTTC
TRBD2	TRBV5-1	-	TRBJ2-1	CASSPWTSGNEQFF	TGCGCCAGCAGCCCATGGACTAGCGGGAATGAGCAGTTCTTC
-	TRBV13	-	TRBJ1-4	CASSSPLATNEKLFF	TGTGCCAGCAGCTCCCCATTAGCAACTAATGAAAAACTGTTTTTT
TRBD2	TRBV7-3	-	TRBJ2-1	CASSSGLAGAPYNEQFF	TGTGCCAGCAGCTCTGGACTAGCGGGGGCCCCCTACAATGAGCAGTTCTTC
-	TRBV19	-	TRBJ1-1	CASSINLNTEAFF	TGTGCCAGTAGTATAAACTTGAACACTGAAGCTTTCTTT
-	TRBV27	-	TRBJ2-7	CASSLRRGPYEQYF	TGTGCCAGCAGTTTACGAAGGGGTCCCTACGAGCAGTACTTC
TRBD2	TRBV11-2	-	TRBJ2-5	CASRLAGDVTQYF	TGTGCCAGTCGACTAGCGGGAGACGTGACCCAGTACTTC
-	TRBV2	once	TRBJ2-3	CASSEFRQGIDTQYF	TGTGCCAGCAGTGAGTTCCGGCAGGGGATAGATACGCAGTATTTT
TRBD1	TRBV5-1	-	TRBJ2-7	CASSRDSGEQYF	TGCGCCAGCAGTCGGGACAGCGGCGAGCAGTACTTC
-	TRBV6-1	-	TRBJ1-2	CASSAQQGRYGYTF	TGTGCCAGCAGTGCCCAACAGGGCCGCTATGGCTACACCTTC
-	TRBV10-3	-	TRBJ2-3	CAITRSYTDTQYF	TGTGCCATCACTCGGTCTTACACAGATACGCAGTATTTT
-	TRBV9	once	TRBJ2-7	CASSVEQASYEQYF	TGTGCCAGCAGCGTAGAACAGGCCTCCTACGAGCAGTACTTC
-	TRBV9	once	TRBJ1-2	CASSRENRYSDYGYTF	TGTGCCAGCAGCCGAGAGAACAGGTATTCTGACTATGGCTACACCTTC